The 8 T cell receptor beta chains listed next were all sequenced from one sample in a study of graft-versus-host responses after intestinal transplantation. No antigen is known for these receptors. The protocol was immunoSEQ multiplex PCR, while the TCRdb copy is restricted to in-frame clones and leaves out a portion. The data show 30,000 to 45,000 clones, about 94% seen once. The input for sequencing was unstimulated CD8+ T cells sorted from spleen or lymph node cells, taken before transplant. These receptors were taken from a human donor who was the organ donor for an intestinal transplant.

The rearrangement links TRBV7-6 to TRBJ2-1; 9 nucleotides agree with TRBD2. The germline V gene encodes CDR1 SGHVS and CDR2 FNYEAQ. Trimming cost V 5 bases and J 8 bases; bases outside gene matches: 16. This CDR3 is 17 amino acids long. CDR3 residues: CASSPPAGGQFGDEQFF. The DNA of the CDR3 is TGTGCCAGCAGCCCACCCGCGGGGGGGCAATTCGGGGATGAGCAGTTCTTC.

This clone came up once. The rearrangement uses TRBV7-8 and TRBJ2-7; D is ambiguous. The V gene lost 5 bases and the J gene lost 4 bases, with 9 bases spanning the gap. The CDR3 has 12 amino acids. Germline V gene data show CDR1 as SGHVS and CDR2 as FQNEAQ. The CDR3 reads CASSPILYEQYF. The CDR3, as DNA: TGTGCCAGCAGCCCGATTCTTTACGAGCAGTACTTC.

The chain is built from TRBV9 and TRBJ2-5; the D is unclear. The CDR3 sequence is 14 residues long. The germline V gene has CDR1 SGDLS and CDR2 YYNGEE. The ends were cut back, 0 bases at V and 0 bases at J, with 6 bases in the middle. The CDR3 coding sequence is TGTGCCAGCAGCGTAGCAGGTCACCAAGAGACCCAGTACTTC. This encodes CASSVAGHQETQYF.

This clone was counted only a few times. This sequence joins TRBV5-1 and TRBJ2-3, with TRBD2 matching over 9 bases. V lost 0 bases and J lost 5; bases outside the gene matches: 10. The germline V gene has CDR1 SGHRS and CDR2 YFSETQ. This CDR3 contains 17 residues. The CDR3 DNA is TGCGCCAGCAGCTTGGGGGCGGGAGGGCCGCGGGAAGATACGCAGTATTTT. It encodes CASSLGAGGPREDTQYF.

The V call is TRBV2, the J call TRBJ2-1, with TRBD2 matching over 13 bases. Trimming removed 6 bases from V and 0 bases from J; junction bases left unmatched: 8. The CDR3 is 18 residues long. Germline CDR1 SNHLY, CDR2 FYNNEI. In nucleotides, the CDR3 is TGTGCCAGCAGCCTAACTAGCGGGAGGGCCGTCTCCTACAATGAGCAGTTCTTC. Translated: CASSLTSGRAVSYNEQFF.

This clone was picked up one time. The V and J genes are TRBV29-1 and TRBJ2-1; D is uncertain. In germline, CDR1 is SQVTM, CDR2 ANQGSEA. V lost 0 bases and J 0 bases, leaving 3 bases between the germline ends. The CDR3 totals 13 residues. CDR3 sequence: CSVEDSSYNEQFF. CDR3 DNA: TGCAGCGTTGAAGACAGCTCCTACAATGAGCAGTTCTTC.

This CDR3 reads CASWREGLSGANVLTF. CDR3 DNA: TGTGCCAGCTGGCGGGAGGGCCTCTCTGGGGCCAACGTCCTGACTTTC. This sequence joins TRBV2 and TRBJ2-6; 9 nucleotides agree with TRBD2. Per the germline V gene, CDR1 is SNHLY and CDR2 is FYNNEI. This CDR3 comprises 16 residues. Trimming took 8 bases from V and 0 from J; bases not matched to a gene: 5. Supplemented by reference TRBV2 and TRBJ2-6, the full variable domain reads EPEVTQTPSHQVTQMGQEVILRCVPISNHLYFYWYRQILGQKVEFLVSFYNNEISEKSEIFDDQFSVERPDGSNFTLKIRSTKLEDSAMYFCASWREGLSGANVLTFGAGSRLTVL.

V usage is TRBV10-1 and J usage is TRBJ2-5; D is perhaps TRBD2 (6 bases). The J call may be mistaken, given a closer DNA end match to TRBJ2-7. Germline V CDR1 and CDR2: WNHNN, SYGVQD (reference sequence). There are 14 residues in the CDR3. The CDR3 DNA reads TGCGCCAGCACGGGGCAGACGGGGGCCTACGAGCAGTACTTC. This translates into CASTGQTGAYEQYF.